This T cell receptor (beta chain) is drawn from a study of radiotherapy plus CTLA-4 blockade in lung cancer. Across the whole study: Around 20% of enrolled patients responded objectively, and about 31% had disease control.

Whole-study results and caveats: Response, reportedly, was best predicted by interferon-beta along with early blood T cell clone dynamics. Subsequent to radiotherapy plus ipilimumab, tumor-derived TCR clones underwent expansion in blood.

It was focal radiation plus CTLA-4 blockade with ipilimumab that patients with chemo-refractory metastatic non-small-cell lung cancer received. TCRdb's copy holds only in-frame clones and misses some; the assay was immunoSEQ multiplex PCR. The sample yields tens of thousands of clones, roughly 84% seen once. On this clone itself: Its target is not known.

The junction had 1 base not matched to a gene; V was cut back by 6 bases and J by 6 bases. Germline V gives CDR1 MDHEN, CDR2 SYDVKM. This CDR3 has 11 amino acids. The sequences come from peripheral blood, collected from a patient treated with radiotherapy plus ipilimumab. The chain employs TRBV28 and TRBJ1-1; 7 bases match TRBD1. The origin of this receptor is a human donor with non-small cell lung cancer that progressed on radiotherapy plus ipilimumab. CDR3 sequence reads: CASRGQPEAFF. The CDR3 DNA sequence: TGTGCCAGCAGGGGACAGCCTGAAGCTTTCTTT.